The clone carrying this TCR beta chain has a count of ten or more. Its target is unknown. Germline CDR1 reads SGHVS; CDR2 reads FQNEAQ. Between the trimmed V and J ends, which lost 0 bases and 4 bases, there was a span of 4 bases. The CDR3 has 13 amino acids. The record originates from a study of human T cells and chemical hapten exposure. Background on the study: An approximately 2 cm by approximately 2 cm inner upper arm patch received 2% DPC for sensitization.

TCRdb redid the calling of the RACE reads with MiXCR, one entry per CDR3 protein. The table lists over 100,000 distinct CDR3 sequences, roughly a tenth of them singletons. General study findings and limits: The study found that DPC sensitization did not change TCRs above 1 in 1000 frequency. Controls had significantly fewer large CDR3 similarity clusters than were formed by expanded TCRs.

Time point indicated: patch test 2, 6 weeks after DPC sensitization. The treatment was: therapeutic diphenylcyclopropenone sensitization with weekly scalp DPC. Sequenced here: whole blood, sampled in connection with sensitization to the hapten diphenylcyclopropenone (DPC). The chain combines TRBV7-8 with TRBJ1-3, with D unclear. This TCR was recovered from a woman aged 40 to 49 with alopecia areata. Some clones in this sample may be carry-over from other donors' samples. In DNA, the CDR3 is TGTGCCAGCAGCTTAGCCGCGGGAAACACCATATATTTT. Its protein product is CASSLAAGNTIYF.